This T cell receptor (beta chain) was identified in a study of T cells expressing NK-cell markers. Study-wide findings and caveats: The CD3+CD56-NKG2C+ fraction was also led by these clonotypes in several donors.

Germline CDR1 LNHDA, CDR2 SQIVND (reference sequence). The CDR3 is made up of 13 amino acids. TCRdb processed the 5' RACE reads again and assigns one entry to each CDR3 protein, with no DNA. The repertoire table contains over 150,000 distinct CDR3 sequences. With respect to this clonotype: Its target is not known.

The gene calls are TRBV19 and TRBJ2-1; TCRdb proposes TRBD1, but this gene call is untestable without DNA. Sequenced input: blood T cells: a sorted CD56 or NKG2C T cell subset, CD4+ or CD8+ T cells, or bulk PBMC T cells (not recorded which). The sequence was obtained from a woman aged 45 to 65 in good health. CDR3 in amino acids: CASSGGSWDEQFF.